The 32 T cell receptor beta chains below all came from one sample that was sequenced in a study of T cell changes during pregnancy in multiple sclerosis. Sequencing was performed with immunoSEQ multiplex PCR; in TCRdb, only in-frame clones are kept and a portion is missing. This sample has 40,000 or so clones, with 90% found just once. Here the sequenced sample was CD8+ T cells from peripheral blood mononuclear cells, taken in the first trimester of pregnancy. The receptors stem from a female donor with multiple sclerosis, enrolled in a pregnancy study.

This clone was found once. The chain links TRBV21-1 to TRBJ2-1; no check of the table's D call, TRBD2, against the DNA was made. TRBV21-1 corresponds to a pseudogene. This CDR3 has 17 amino acids. Here the CDR3 reads CASSPRLAGDSYNEQFF. The CDR3 bases are TGTGCCAGCAGCCCACGGCTAGCGGGAGACTCCTACAATGAGCAGTTCTTC.

The rearrangement uses TRBV7-6 and TRBJ2-7; a weak D match, TRBD1 (6 bases). Trimming removed 1 base at V and 3 bases at J, with 13 bases between. Germline V gene data show CDR1 as SGHVS and CDR2 as FNYEAQ. The CDR3 covers 15 residues. DNA for the CDR3: TGTGCCAGCAGCTTAGAGGGGGTCGTCAACTACGAGCAGTACTTC. Translating it yields CASSLEGVVNYEQYF.

The chain links TRBV7-9 to TRBJ1-3; D possibly corresponds to TRBD1 (6 bases). The CDR3 has 14 residues. Trimming left V 8 bases short and J 0 bases short, with 11 bases between. CDR1 is SEHNR and CDR2 is FQNEAQ in the germline V gene (reference sequence). CDR3 protein: CASPPGDSGNTIYF. CDR3 nucleotide sequence: TGTGCCAGCCCCCCAGGGGACTCTGGAAACACCATATATTTT.

The J gene is TRBJ2-3, the V gene TRBV29-1; D gene ambiguous. The germline gives CDR1 SQVTM, CDR2 ANQGSEA. This CDR3 contains 9 residues. The V gene lost 6 bases and the J gene lost 6 bases, with 4 bases spanning the gap. CDR3 loop: CSVRDTQYF. The CDR3 DNA sequence: TGCAGCGTGAGGGATACGCAGTATTTT.

This chain uses TRBV30 with TRBJ1-2; 9 bases fit TRBD1. There are 14 residues in the CDR3. Trimming removed 3 bases from V and 4 bases from J; junction bases left unmatched: 6. Germline V lookup: CDR1 GTSNPN, CDR2 SVGIG (reference sequence). The chain's CDR3 is CAWSSTGGIYGYTF. For the CDR3, the DNA is TGTGCCTGGAGCTCGACAGGGGGGATCTATGGCTACACCTTC. The variable domain in full, with the rest retrieved from reference TRBV30 and TRBJ1-2, is SQTIHQWPATLVQPVGSPLSLECTVEGTSNPNLYWYRQAAGRGLQLLFYSVGIGQISSEVPQNLSASRPQDRQFILSSKKLLLSDSGFYLCAWSSTGGIYGYTFGSGTRLTVV.

The chain carries TRBV6-5 and TRBJ1-1, with no clear D. CDR3 length: 14 amino acids. Germline V gene data show CDR1 as MNHEY and CDR2 as SVGAGI. The germline V and J ends were trimmed by 7 bases and 1 base, with 13 bases remaining between them. The CDR3 DNA follows: TGTGCCAGCAATCTTACGCCGGGGAACACTGAAGCTTTCTTT. Its translation: CASNLTPGNTEAFF.

V is TRBV11-2 and J is TRBJ2-7; D perhaps matches TRBD2 (6 bases). The V gene lost 5 bases and the J gene lost 1 base, with 15 bases spanning the gap. This CDR3 has 15 amino acids. Germline loops: CDR1 SGHAT, CDR2 FQNNGV. In nucleotides, the CDR3 is TGTGCCAGCAGCCTTCCTGGGAGCGGGTCCTACGAGCAGTACTTC. Translation gives CASSLPGSGSYEQYF.

The chain joins TRBV5-4 to TRBJ2-1, with a tentative D call TRBD1 (6 bases). The CDR3 length is 15 residues. Germline lookup yields CDR1 SGHNT and CDR2 YYREEE (reference sequence). V shed 3 bases and J shed 0 bases, with 10 bases lying between them. CDR3 coding DNA: TGTGCCAGCAGCTCAGACAGGAGCTCCTACAATGAGCAGTTCTTC. This translates into CASSSDRSSYNEQFF.

This chain's CDR3 is CASVDTNTGELFF. Written as DNA, the CDR3 is TGTGCCAGCGTAGACACGAACACCGGGGAGCTGTTTTTT. The V and J genes are TRBV5-4 and TRBJ2-2, with unresolved D. Per the germline V gene, CDR1 is SGHNT and CDR2 is YYREEE (reference sequence). Between the trimmed V and J ends, which lost 7 bases and 0 bases, there was a span of 7 bases. The CDR3 has 13 residues.

This rearrangement joins TRBV6-4 to TRBJ2-1; no clear D gene. Germline assignment: CDR1 MRHNA and CDR2 SNTAGT. Trimming took 6 bases from V and 5 from J, leaving 14 bases between them. This CDR3 has 14 residues. The CDR3 here is CASRDDSQDNEQFF. The CDR3 DNA reads as TGTGCCAGCAGGGATGACTCGCAAGACAATGAGCAGTTCTTC.

The chain joins TRBV30 to TRBJ1-5; D is perhaps TRBD1 (6 bases). Germline V gene data show CDR1 as GTSNPN and CDR2 as SVGIG (reference sequence). The V end lost 5 bases, the J end lost 6 bases, and 17 bases lay between the germline ends. CDR3 length: 14 amino acids. This chain's CDR3 is CAWGYGGRSQPQHF. CDR3 sequence (DNA): TGTGCCTGGGGGTACGGGGGGCGCAGTCAGCCCCAGCATTTT.

This chain connects TRBV29-1 to TRBJ1-2; D not certain. Trimming left V 7 bases short and J 5 bases short, with 11 bases between. This CDR3 has 11 residues. The germline V gene encodes CDR1 SQVTM and CDR2 ANQGSEA. In nucleotides, the CDR3 is TGCAGCGGCCGGGAGGCTTATGGCTACACCTTC. As protein: CSGREAYGYTF.

The rearrangement joins TRBV6-5 to TRBJ1-2; tentatively, D is TRBD1 (6 bases). The germline CDR1 and CDR2 sequences are MNHEY and SVGAGI. The CDR3 length is 13 residues. Trimming took 6 bases from V and 6 from J, leaving 14 bases between them. The CDR3 reads CASRVNRVHGYTF. CDR3 in DNA: TGTGCCAGCAGAGTGAACAGGGTGCATGGCTACACCTTC.

The CDR3 here is CASSLTPSGSSYEQYF. Written as DNA, the CDR3 is TGTGCCAGCAGCTTAACCCCTAGCGGGAGTTCCTACGAGCAGTACTTC. This chain links TRBV7-2 with TRBJ2-7, with 10 bases identical to TRBD2. The CDR3 runs to 16 residues. Germline V gives CDR1 SGHTA, CDR2 FQGNSA. Trimming cost V 2 bases and J 1 base; bases outside gene matches: 5.

The V gene is TRBV6-6, the J gene TRBJ1-3; D is perhaps TRBD1 (5 bases). The V end lost 0 bases, the J end lost 2 bases, and 11 bases lay between the germline ends. The CDR3 has 16 residues. Germline assignment: CDR1 MNHNY and CDR2 SVGAGI (reference sequence). CDR3: CASSYSTGVAGNTIYF. The CDR3 coding sequence is TGTGCCAGCAGTTACTCGACGGGGGTGGCTGGAAACACCATATATTTT.

The chain combines TRBV29-1 with TRBJ2-7, with D possibly matching TRBD1 (6 bases). The CDR3 covers 14 residues. CDR1 SQVTM and CDR2 ANQGSEA come from the germline V gene. The V end was cut by 7 bases, the J end by 4 bases, with 20 bases between. CDR3 nucleotide sequence: TGCAGCGCTATACCTCAGGGGATCGGGTACGAGCAGTACTTC. It encodes CSAIPQGIGYEQYF.

The CDR3 nucleotides are TGTGCCAGCAGCTTAGGGGGGGTAGGAGCTTTCTTT. Translation gives CASSLGGVGAFF. V and J are TRBV7-2 and TRBJ1-1; D might be TRBD1 (5 bases). V lost 1 base, J lost 10 bases, and 10 bases lay in between. Per germline, CDR1 SGHTA and CDR2 FQGNSA. The CDR3 consists of 12 residues.

This rearrangement joins TRBV5-6 to TRBJ2-3; 7 nucleotides align to TRBD2. Germline values: CDR1 SGHDT, CDR2 YYEEEE. The CDR3 consists of 17 residues. With 0 bases clipped from V and 3 bases from J, the junction kept 10 bases outside the gene matches. DNA of the CDR3: TGTGCCAGCAGCTTGGTAGGCGTAATGGGGGGGACAGATACGCAGTATTTT. Translated: CASSLVGVMGGTDTQYF. The full variable domain, with the rest looked up from reference TRBV5-6 and TRBJ2-3, is DAGVTQSPTHLIKTRGQQVTLRCSPKSGHDTVSWYQQALGQGPQFIFQYYEEEERQRGNFPDRFSGHQFPNYSSELNVNALLLGDSALYLCASSLVGVMGGTDTQYFGPGTRLTVL.

The chain is built from TRBV9 and TRBJ2-3, with D possibly matching TRBD2 (5 bases). The ends were cut back, 1 base at V and 1 base at J, with 13 bases in the middle. The CDR3 runs 16 residues. From germline, CDR1 is SGDLS and CDR2 YYNGEE. The CDR3 sequence is CASSVKSGEGTDTQYF. CDR3 sequence (DNA): TGTGCCAGCAGCGTAAAAAGCGGAGAAGGCACAGATACGCAGTATTTT.

This CDR3 is CASSASPVSEQYF. The CDR3 nucleotides are TGTGCCAGCAGTGCTAGTCCCGTGAGCGAGCAGTACTTC. The genes are TRBV6-1 and TRBJ2-7; no reliable D call. The V and J ends lost 4 bases and 6 bases respectively, with 13 bases between them. From germline, CDR1 is MNHNS and CDR2 SASEGT. The CDR3 consists of 13 residues.

V usage is TRBV27 and J usage is TRBJ1-2; 7 bases align to TRBD1. With 0 bases clipped from V and 8 bases from J, the junction kept 6 bases outside the gene matches. The length of the CDR3 is 14 residues. Germline lookup yields CDR1 MNHEY and CDR2 SMNVEV (reference sequence). CDR3 loop: CASSLSLTGYGYTF. The CDR3 DNA reads TGTGCCAGCAGTTTATCGCTGACAGGGTACGGCTACACCTTC.

This sequence joins TRBV14 and TRBJ2-7; TRBD2 matches at 8 bases. There are 14 residues in the CDR3. In germline, CDR1 is SGHDN, CDR2 FVKESK. Trimming took 4 bases from V and 7 from J; bases not matched to a gene: 9. The CDR3 is CASSPLAGTGEQYF. The CDR3 bases are TGTGCCAGCAGCCCTCTAGCGGGTACGGGAGAGCAGTACTTC.

This chain links TRBV19 with TRBJ2-3, with 10 nucleotides matching TRBD1. The germline gives CDR1 LNHDA, CDR2 SQIVND (reference sequence). This CDR3 contains 15 residues. Germline trimming cut 6 bases from V and 2 bases from J; bases unmatched to any gene: 5. The CDR3 loop is CASSATGGVTDTQYF. In DNA form, the CDR3 reads TGTGCCAGTAGCGCGACAGGGGGCGTCACAGATACGCAGTATTTT.

This CDR3 is CASSLELASYNEQFF. CDR3 coding DNA: TGTGCCAGCAGCTTGGAACTAGCATCCTACAATGAGCAGTTCTTC. The chain employs TRBV5-4 and TRBJ2-1; possible D gene TRBD2, 6 bases. Per the germline V gene, CDR1 is SGHNT and CDR2 is YYREEE (reference sequence). The CDR3 sequence is 15 residues long. Trimming took 0 bases from V and 1 from J, leaving 8 bases between them.

The gene calls are TRBV19 and TRBJ1-1; no clear D gene. CDR3 length: 14 amino acids. V lost 1 base and J 5 bases, leaving 11 bases between the germline ends. CDR1 and CDR2 from the germline V gene are LNHDA and SQIVND (reference sequence). CDR3 amino acids: CASSIGGSDTEAFF. In DNA, the CDR3 is TGTGCCAGTAGTATAGGGGGTAGCGATACTGAAGCTTTCTTT.

The V and J genes are TRBV5-1 and TRBJ2-3, with 8 bases aligning to TRBD2. The ends lost 4 bases at V and 2 bases at J; junction bases unmatched: 9. There are 16 residues in the CDR3. Germline V CDR1 and CDR2: SGHRS, YFSETQ. In nucleotides, the CDR3 is TGCGCCAGCAGCAGCCCACTAGCGGACGTCACAGATACGCAGTATTTT. It codes for CASSSPLADVTDTQYF. Drawing the rest from reference TRBV5-1 and TRBJ2-3, the complete variable domain is KAGVTQTPRYLIKTRGQQVTLSCSPISGHRSVSWYQQTPGQGLQFLFEYFSETQRNKGNFPGRFSGRQFSNSRSEMNVSTLELGDSALYLCASSSPLADVTDTQYFGPGTRLTVL.

This clone was seen more than once but under ten times. This chain uses TRBV4-3 with TRBJ2-3; 7 bases are a match to TRBD2. CDR3 length: 17 amino acids. The germline V gene has CDR1 LGHNA and CDR2 YSLEER. V shed 3 bases, J shed 0 bases, and the junction held 9 bases outside the gene matches. The chain's CDR3 is CASSQTRGLVSTDTQYF. CDR3 DNA: TGCGCCAGCAGCCAGACTCGAGGACTAGTTAGCACAGATACGCAGTATTTT.

The genes are TRBV2 and TRBJ1-2, with a weak D call TRBD1 (5 bases). Trimming stripped 7 bases from V and 2 bases from J, with 23 bases between. CDR1 and CDR2 from the germline V gene are SNHLY and FYNNEI. The CDR3 runs to 17 residues. CDR3 bases: TGTGCCAGCAATGGGGGGATTATAACGAATATAAACTATGGCTACACCTTC. Protein: CASNGGIITNINYGYTF.

J is TRBJ1-1 and V is TRBV30; TRBD1 matches 8 bases. This CDR3 is 15 amino acids long. V dropped 0 bases and J dropped 6; count of bases not matched to a gene: 9. The germline CDR1 and CDR2 sequences are GTSNPN and SVGIG (reference sequence). Here the CDR3 reads CAWSVLPGGRAEAFF. CDR3 coding DNA: TGTGCCTGGAGTGTACTCCCAGGGGGCAGGGCTGAAGCTTTCTTT.

The chain couples TRBV19 to TRBJ1-5; D gene ambiguous. The CDR3 consists of 14 residues. Trimming took 6 bases from V and 10 from J, leaving 19 bases between them. Germline CDR1 LNHDA, CDR2 SQIVND (reference sequence). CDR3 DNA: TGTGCCAGTAGCCACATATCCAGTGTAACACCCCAGCATTTT. This encodes CASSHISSVTPQHF.

This chain uses TRBV4-3 with TRBJ2-7; 10 bases fit TRBD2. Per germline, CDR1 LGHNA and CDR2 YSLEER. The CDR3 has 15 residues. The junction had 5 bases not matched to a gene; V was cut back by 1 base and J by 5 bases. The CDR3 here is CASSQGSGGAHEQYF. Here the CDR3 DNA reads TGCGCCAGCAGCCAAGGAAGCGGGGGGGCCCACGAGCAGTACTTC.

This clone was observed once. The gene calls are TRBV6-5 and TRBJ2-7; perhaps TRBD2 as D (6 bases). Germline V gene sequence: CDR1 MNHEY, CDR2 SVGAGI. The CDR3 consists of 11 residues. With 6 bases removed from V and 9 bases from J, the gap between germline ends came to 12 bases. This CDR3 is CASRGLEVQYF. In nucleotides, the CDR3 is TGTGCCAGCAGGGGACTCGAGGTGCAGTACTTC.